These 3 T cell receptor beta chains originate from one sample sequenced in a study of blood T cells in healthy people across ages. Primed by a sample-barcoded 5' primer and a J-beta primer mix, a second PCR proceeded for roughly 7 to 11 cycles. TCRdb re-called the 5' RACE reads through MiXCR, storing one row per CDR3 protein. The data show roughly 1,000,000 distinct CDR3 sequences, under 30% seen once. Separately, the same data were catalogued under a study of T cells of mothers and their children.

Input material: blood. The receptors stem from a girl aged 2 to 10 in good health.

CDR3 sequence (DNA): TGTGCCAGCAGCTTAGGGTCGAAAGAGCAGTTCTTC. It codes for CASSLGSKEQFF. The chain carries TRBV7-2 and TRBJ2-1; no clear D gene. This CDR3 has 12 residues. Germline V CDR1 and CDR2: SGHTA, FQGNSA. Deletions cut 1 base from V and 10 bases from J, with 8 bases between.

Notes on this clonotype: Relative to the germline gene, one junction end is altered; a read error may explain this. This chain joins TRBV14 and TRBJ2-5, with D hard to call. The J call may be incorrect, as the DNA end agrees better with TRBJ2-7. Germline V lookup: CDR1 SGHDN, CDR2 FVKESK. The CDR3 consists of 17 residues. The chain's CDR3 is CVSSPRTPNPPLYEQYF. CDR3 coding DNA: TGTGTCAGCAGCCCCCGAACTCCCAACCCCCCTCTCTACGAGCAGTACTTC.

This clonotype was observed a few times. CDR3 residues: CASSDVVGLAEYNEQFF. CDR3 DNA: TGTGCCAGCAGTGACGTGGTAGGGCTAGCGGAATACAATGAGCAGTTCTTC. The rearrangement uses TRBV2 and TRBJ2-1; TRBD2 matches at 7 bases. Germline CDR1 and CDR2: SNHLY and FYNNEI. The ends lost 3 bases at V and 4 bases at J; junction bases unmatched: 12. The CDR3 consists of 17 residues.